Listed below are T cell receptor beta chains from one sample, sequenced in a study of cytomegalovirus exposure and HLA in healthy donors. Repertoires were generated with immunoSEQ multiplex PCR, while TCRdb's copy carries only in-frame clones and drops some. This sample has approximately 140,000 clones, with roughly 75% found just once. Sequencing input: PBMCs. These receptors were taken from a man aged 35-49 years in good health and CMV-seropositive. The CDR3 runs from the conserved cysteine through the conserved F or W. D genes are given only for firm matches. Rows may omit the clone size; those that give it use once, few, many or a size class.

DNA: TGTGCCAGCAGCGGAGCGGGACGGTCCTACGAGCAGTACTTC
CDR3: CASSGAGRSYEQYF
D: TRBD2
length: 14
J: TRBJ2-7
V: TRBV7-9
size: few

DNA: TGTGCCAGCAGCTTTGCCCGGAGCTCCGGGGAGCTGTTTTTT
CDR3: CASSFARSSGELFF
D: .
length: 14
J: TRBJ2-2
V: TRBV7-2
size: .

DNA: TGTGCCAGCAGTTTGCGGGTAAATGAAAAACTGTTTTTT
CDR3: CASSLRVNEKLFF
D: .
length: 13
J: TRBJ1-4
V: TRBV27
size: .

DNA: TGTGCCAGCAGCCAGACCGACAGGAGCTACGAGCAGTACTTC
CDR3: CASSQTDRSYEQYF
D: .
length: 14
J: TRBJ2-7
V: TRBV7-6
size: .

DNA: TGTGCCAGCAGATATCAGGGAAGAGAGACCCAGTACTTC
CDR3: CASRYQGRETQYF
D: .
length: 13
J: TRBJ2-5
V: TRBV6-5
size: .

DNA: TGTGCCAGCAGCTACGGGACAGGGGACTATGGCTACACCTTC
CDR3: CASSYGTGDYGYTF
D: TRBD1
length: 14
J: TRBJ1-2
V: TRBV5-6
size: .

DNA: TGTGCCAGCAGCCCCAGCCCCGGGACAGCCTCCTACAATGAGCAGTTCTTC
CDR3: CASSPSPGTASYNEQFF
D: TRBD1
length: 17
J: TRBJ2-1
V: TRBV9
size: .

DNA: TGTGCCAGCAGCTTAGAGGCCGGGGGATGGAGCAATCAGCCCCAGCATTTT
CDR3: CASSLEAGGWSNQPQHF
D: .
length: 17
J: TRBJ1-5
V: TRBV7-9
size: .

DNA: TGCGCCAGCAGCCAAGACCACACAATCTATGGCTACACCTTC
CDR3: CASSQDHTIYGYTF
D: .
length: 14
J: TRBJ1-2
V: TRBV4-3
size: .

DNA: TGTGCCAGCAGCGCGGGGAGCGCACCCCTCCACTTT
CDR3: CASSAGSAPLHF
D: .
length: 12
J: TRBJ1-6
V: TRBV11-2
size: .

DNA: TGTGCCACCAGCAGGCTCACAGGGTCAGTGAAAGAAAAACTGTTTTTT
CDR3: CATSRLTGSVKEKLFF
D: .
length: 16
J: TRBJ1-4
V: TRBV15
size: .

DNA: TGTGCCAGCACAATTACCCGTTCGGAGAACGGTCCGCAGTACTTC
CDR3: CASTITRSENGPQYF
D: .
length: 15
J: TRBJ2-7
V: TRBV2
size: .

DNA: TGTGCCAGCAGCTTGGCCACAGGGGCTCCTAACTATGGCTACACCTTC
CDR3: CASSLATGAPNYGYTF
D: TRBD1
length: 16
J: TRBJ1-2
V: TRBV5-5
size: .

DNA: TGTGCCAGCAGCGGACGGGATAAGGCCAATGAGCAGTTCTTC
CDR3: CASSGRDKANEQFF
D: .
length: 14
J: TRBJ2-1
V: TRBV7-9
size: .

DNA: TGTGCCAGCAGTTTATACTCGTATAGCAATCAGCCCCAGCATTTT
CDR3: CASSLYSYSNQPQHF
D: .
length: 15
J: TRBJ1-5
V: TRBV27
size: .

DNA: TGCAGCGTGGATCCGGGACAGGGTGATACTGAAGCTTTCTTT
CDR3: CSVDPGQGDTEAFF
D: TRBD1
length: 14
J: TRBJ1-1
V: TRBV29-1
size: once

DNA: TGTGCCACCAGCAGAGAGGGGGGGGGAATGAACACTGAAGCTTTCTTT
CDR3: CATSREGGGMNTEAFF
D: .
length: 16
J: TRBJ1-1
V: TRBV15
size: .

DNA: TGTGCCTGGAGTCTGGGGCTCACTGAAGCTTTCTTT
CDR3: CAWSLGLTEAFF
D: .
length: 12
J: TRBJ1-1
V: TRBV30
size: .

DNA: TGCGCCAGCAGCCGCCTGACTAGCGCTGAGGGCTACAATGAGCAGTTCTTC
CDR3: CASSRLTSAEGYNEQFF
D: TRBD2
length: 17
J: TRBJ2-1
V: TRBV4-3
size: .

DNA: TGTGCCAGCAGCTTCAGGGGGAGCAATCAGCCCCAGCATTTT
CDR3: CASSFRGSNQPQHF
D: TRBD1
length: 14
J: TRBJ1-5
V: TRBV5-4
size: .

DNA: TGCGCCAGCAGCCAAGAGCGGGGGTGGGGGGCCAACGTCCTGACTTTC
CDR3: CASSQERGWGANVLTF
D: TRBD2
length: 16
J: TRBJ2-6
V: TRBV4-3
size: .

DNA: TGTGCCAGCAGCCCGCGGGGGAGTACCGGGGAGCTGTTTTTT
CDR3: CASSPRGSTGELFF
D: TRBD2
length: 14
J: TRBJ2-2
V: TRBV6-1
size: .

DNA: TGCAGCGTTGCGGGCGGGAGTATCAACTACGAGCAGTACTTC
CDR3: CSVAGGSINYEQYF
D: TRBD2
length: 14
J: TRBJ2-7
V: TRBV29-1
size: .

DNA: TGTGCCAGCAGCCAATCGAGGGACTCCCAGCCCCAGCATTTT
CDR3: CASSQSRDSQPQHF
D: .
length: 14
J: TRBJ1-5
V: TRBV16
size: .

DNA: TGTGCCAGTGGCGGGCGCGGCAATCAGCCCCAGCATTTT
CDR3: CASGGRGNQPQHF
D: .
length: 13
J: TRBJ1-5
V: TRBV19
size: .

DNA: TGCGCCAGCAGCCAAGACGGGGGTTGGACCGGGGAGCTGTTTTTT
CDR3: CASSQDGGWTGELFF
D: .
length: 15
J: TRBJ2-2
V: TRBV4-3
size: .

DNA: TGCAGCGTTGGGGGGACTACCATCTCCTACGAGCAGTACTTC
CDR3: CSVGGTTISYEQYF
D: TRBD2
length: 14
J: TRBJ2-7
V: TRBV29-1
size: .

DNA: TGTGCCAGCAGTCTAGGATCGAACACCATATATTTT
CDR3: CASSLGSNTIYF
D: .
length: 12
J: TRBJ1-3
V: TRBV28
size: .

DNA: TGTGCCAGCAGCCAACCCTCCGGGCAAGAGACCCAGTACTTC
CDR3: CASSQPSGQETQYF
D: .
length: 14
J: TRBJ2-5
V: TRBV7-9
size: .

DNA: TGCGCCAGCAGGCCAGGGGGCTCCGGCGTGAACACTGAAGCTTTCTTT
CDR3: CASRPGGSGVNTEAFF
D: TRBD1
length: 16
J: TRBJ1-1
V: TRBV10-1
size: .

DNA: TGTGCCAGCAGCCAAGAGGAAGGGGGCGGCACTGAAGCTTTCTTT
CDR3: CASSQEEGGGTEAFF
D: TRBD1
length: 15
J: TRBJ1-1
V: TRBV4-2
size: many

DNA: TGTGCCAGCAGCTTAGGTCCCGGGGCAGATACGCAGTATTTT
CDR3: CASSLGPGADTQYF
D: .
length: 14
J: TRBJ2-3
V: TRBV7-9
size: .

DNA: TGTGCCAGCAGCCCGACAGGGAACCCAGGTCAGCCCCAGCATTTT
CDR3: CASSPTGNPGQPQHF
D: TRBD1
length: 15
J: TRBJ1-5
V: TRBV7-2
size: .

DNA: TGCGCCAGCAGCGTGGGGACAGGGGCCGAGCAGTACTTC
CDR3: CASSVGTGAEQYF
D: TRBD1
length: 13
J: TRBJ2-7
V: TRBV5-1
size: .

DNA: TGTGCCAGCAGCGTAGATGTTCAGTCCTACAATGAGCAGTTCTTC
CDR3: CASSVDVQSYNEQFF
D: .
length: 15
J: TRBJ2-1
V: TRBV9
size: once